These 24 T cell receptor beta chains originate from one sample sequenced in a study of regulatory T cells in long-lasting Graves disease. According to the study, TCR beta libraries were built with iRepertoire HTBI primers and CDR3-region Arm-PCR. TCRdb reprocessed the multiplex PCR reads via MiXCR and lists one record per CDR3 protein. The sample includes 400,000 to 500,000 distinct CDR3 sequences, around 15% of them seen just once. Time point: newly diagnosed GD, antithyroid drugs for less than 3 months. The TCR library was made from RNA extracted from PBMCs. These data were also reused for a study on T cells in Graves' hyperthyroidism and ophthalmopathy.

The source material was peripheral blood mononuclear cells (PBMCs), sampled at new diagnosis, from a patient treated with antithyroid drugs. These receptors were collected from a woman aged 30 to 39 with Graves disease.

Many counts were recorded for this clonotype. In nucleotides, the CDR3 is TGTGCCAGCAGCCCGACTAGCGGGAGACAAAATGAGCAGTTCTTC. Its protein is CASSPTSGRQNEQFF. The chain has TRBV3-1 and TRBJ2-1; 12 bases match TRBD2. The CDR3 has 15 amino acids. J was trimmed by 7 bases and V by 4 bases; bases with no gene match: 5. CDR1 and CDR2 (germline): LGHDT, YNNKEL (reference sequence).

This clonotype was seen many times. The chain combines TRBV2 with TRBJ2-7, with TRBD1 identical over 9 bases. The CDR3 length is 14 residues. Germline V lookup: CDR1 SNHLY, CDR2 FYNNEI. J was trimmed by 0 bases and V by 6 bases; bases with no gene match: 3. The CDR3, as DNA: TGTGCCAGCAGCCGGACAGGGGACTCCTACGAGCAGTACTTC. Translated, it gives CASSRTGDSYEQYF.

Remarks on this clonotype: This may be a read error: a much more frequent sequence differs by one nucleotide. V usage is TRBV7-9 and J usage is TRBJ2-7; possible D gene TRBD2, 6 bases. CDR1 is SEHNR, CDR2 FQNEAQ, per germline (reference sequence). The CDR3 spans 14 residues. Deletions cut 7 bases from V and 6 bases from J, with 19 bases between. CDR3 amino acids: CASNPGEDWREQYF. DNA for the CDR3: TGTGCCAGCAACCCGGGAGAGGACTGGCGCGAGCAGTACTTC.

This clonotype was picked up many times. The chain is built from TRBV15 and TRBJ1-2; no reliable D call. The CDR3 sequence is 15 residues long. V shed 1 base and J shed 4 bases, with 13 bases lying between them. Germline loops: CDR1 LNHNV, CDR2 YYDKDF (reference sequence). The CDR3 loop reads CATSRGRESSYGYTF. The CDR3 nucleotides are TGTGCCACCAGCAGAGGGAGGGAGTCGTCCTATGGCTACACCTTC.

This clonotype was observed many times. The chain links TRBV18 to TRBJ1-4; unclear D gene. The CDR3 runs to 15 residues. V lost 2 bases and J lost 8, with 15 bases in between. The germline CDR1 and CDR2 sequences are KGHSH and LQKENI. CDR3 sequence reads: CASSPSPGPREKLFF. The CDR3, as DNA: TGTGCCAGCTCACCATCACCAGGCCCTAGGGAAAAACTGTTTTTT.

In this sample, this clonotype turned up many times. The rearrangement links TRBV3-1 to TRBJ2-5; the match to TRBD2 covers 7 bases. With 4 bases clipped from V and 4 bases from J, the junction kept 6 bases outside the gene matches. CDR1 is LGHDT, CDR2 YNNKEL, per germline (reference sequence). This CDR3 has 14 amino acids. The CDR3 is CASSLSGIGETQYF. The CDR3 bases are TGTGCCAGCAGCCTAAGCGGGATAGGAGAGACCCAGTACTTC.

This clonotype was counted many times. The V and J genes are TRBV2 and TRBJ1-5; D gene unclear. Trimming stripped 11 bases from V and 3 bases from J, with 11 bases between. Germline CDR1 and CDR2: SNHLY and FYNNEI. The CDR3 is 12 residues long. The CDR3 loop reads CAGGRLNQPQHF. The CDR3 DNA reads TGTGCCGGTGGACGCCTCAATCAGCCCCAGCATTTT.

This clonotype was observed a handful of times. The chain recombines TRBV20-1 with TRBJ2-4; 11 bases map to TRBD2. The CDR3 has 16 amino acids. The V gene's germline CDR1 is DFQATT and CDR2 SNEGSKA (reference sequence). After removal of 3 bases from V and 6 bases from J, the junction contained 10 bases not matched to a gene. The CDR3 loop reads CSASRGTTSGVNIQYF. The DNA of the CDR3 is TGCAGTGCTAGTCGGGGGACGACTAGCGGGGTAAACATTCAGTACTTC.

This clonotype was picked up many times. The rearrangement links TRBV12-3 or TRBV12-4 to TRBJ1-1; D remains unclear. V was shortened by 6 bases and J by 5 bases, with 22 bases between the two germline ends. This CDR3 is built from 16 residues. The CDR3 loop reads CASSPMGRERRTEAFF. DNA for the CDR3: TGTGCCAGCAGCCCCATGGGCCGAGAGAGAAGGACTGAAGCTTTCTTT.

The chain has TRBV9 and TRBJ2-7; 7 nucleotides match TRBD2. Trimming cost V 1 base and J 5 bases; bases outside gene matches: 3. The CDR3 spans 13 residues. The germline gives CDR1 SGDLS, CDR2 YYNGEE. The CDR3 loop reads CASSVSGKNEQYF. The CDR3 DNA follows: TGTGCCAGCAGCGTAAGCGGGAAGAACGAGCAGTACTTC.

This clonotype has only a few counts. The V call is TRBV20-1, the J call TRBJ2-4; 9 positions match TRBD1. The CDR3 totals 13 residues. V shed 5 bases, J shed 7 bases, and the junction held 6 bases outside the gene matches. Germline CDR1 DFQATT, CDR2 SNEGSKA (reference sequence). CDR3 DNA sequence: TGCAGTGCTGCCACAGGGGGCAGGAACATTCAGTACTTC. This translates into CSAATGGRNIQYF.

This clonotype was seen a few times. The CDR3, as DNA: TGTGCCAGCAGCCAGGGACAGAGCTCCTACGAGCAGTACTTC. It yields the protein CASSQGQSSYEQYF. V gene TRBV11-2 combines with J gene TRBJ2-7, with 7 bases fitting TRBD1. Germline values: CDR1 SGHAT, CDR2 FQNNGV. V lost 5 bases, J lost 0 bases, and 4 bases stayed unmatched. This CDR3 is 14 amino acids long. The whole variable domain, filled in from reference TRBV11-2 and TRBJ2-7, reads EAGVAQSPRYKIIEKRQSVAFWCNPISGHATLYWYQQILGQGPKLLIQFQNNGVVDDSQLPKDRFSAERLKGVDSTLKIQPAKLEDSAVYLCASSQGQSSYEQYFGPGTRLTVT.

This clonotype was counted between two and nine times. CDR3: CASGTASTDTQYF. Here the CDR3 DNA reads TGCGCCAGCGGTACAGCCAGCACAGATACGCAGTATTTT. The chain has TRBV5-1 and TRBJ2-3; D call uncertain. The CDR3 has 13 residues. CDR1 and CDR2 (germline): SGHRS, YFSETQ. V was pared by 7 bases and J by 0 bases, with 9 bases between.

In this sample, this clonotype turned up many times. This rearrangement joins TRBV5-1 to TRBJ2-3, with D perhaps TRBD1 or TRBD2 (5 bases each). CDR1 and CDR2 from the germline V gene are SGHRS and YFSETQ. The CDR3 covers 15 residues. V lost 3 bases and J 1 base, leaving 12 bases between the germline ends. In DNA, the CDR3 is TGCGCCAGCAGCTCCTCACGGGGCGGCACAGATACGCAGTATTTT. Residues: CASSSSRGGTDTQYF.

The V gene is TRBV20-1, the J gene TRBJ2-7, with TRBD2 as a possible D gene (6 bases). Trimming pared 5 bases from V and 4 bases from J, leaving 18 bases between. Per germline, CDR1 DFQATT and CDR2 SNEGSKA (reference sequence). The CDR3 sequence is 14 residues long. The CDR3 sequence: CSAAPHGGAYEQYF. CDR3 sequence (DNA): TGCAGTGCTGCCCCTCACGGCGGGGCTTACGAGCAGTACTTC.

The genes are TRBV18 and TRBJ2-7; 12 bases match TRBD2. CDR1 is KGHSH and CDR2 is LQKENI in the germline V gene. Trimming at V came to 4 bases and at J to 3 bases, leaving 4 bases not matched to a gene. This CDR3 region has 15 residues. The CDR3 DNA is TGTGCCAGCTCACGCGGACTAGCGGGATTCTACGAGCAGTACTTC. Amino acids: CASSRGLAGFYEQYF.

This clonotype showed up many times. The chain joins TRBV29-1 to TRBJ1-6, with 11 bases lining up with TRBD1. Trimming removed 6 bases from V and 7 bases from J; junction bases left unmatched: 2. The CDR3 is 13 residues long. Germline CDR1 SQVTM, CDR2 ANQGSEA. The chain's CDR3 is CSVRDRGNSPLHF. The DNA of the CDR3 is TGCAGCGTGCGGGACAGGGGGAATTCACCCCTCCACTTT. Combining the CDR3 with reference TRBV29-1 and TRBJ1-6 gives the whole variable domain SAVISQKPSRDICQRGTSLTIQCQVDSQVTMMFWYRQQPGQSLTLIATANQGSEATYESGFVIDKFPISRPNLTFSTLTVSNMSPEDSSIYLCSVRDRGNSPLHFGNGTRLTVT.

The sample holds many counts of this clonotype. The chain has TRBV28 and TRBJ1-1; no firm D call. The CDR3 sequence is 14 residues long. Trimming shortened V by 4 bases and J by 0 bases, and 9 bases separated the two germline ends. Germline CDR1 is MDHEN and CDR2 is SYDVKM. The CDR3 loop is CASSYHDVNTEAFF. CDR3 bases: TGTGCCAGCAGTTATCACGATGTGAACACTGAAGCTTTCTTT.

V and J are TRBV27 and TRBJ2-7; TRBD1 matches 9 bases. The germline CDR1 and CDR2 sequences are MNHEY and SMNVEV (reference sequence). This CDR3 region has 14 residues. The V and J ends lost 5 bases and 4 bases, in that order; junction bases with no gene match: 6. DNA for the CDR3: TGTGCCAGCAGTCGGGACAGGGCATTTTACGAGCAGTACTTC. As protein: CASSRDRAFYEQYF.

The chain recombines TRBV7-9 with TRBJ1-3; D remains unclear. Germline assignment: CDR1 SEHNR and CDR2 FQNEAQ (reference sequence). This CDR3 comprises 14 residues. V gave up 5 bases and J gave up 2 bases, with 10 bases separating them. The CDR3 here is CASSPRRTGNTIYF. DNA of the CDR3: TGTGCCAGCAGCCCGCGTAGGACTGGAAACACCATATATTTT.

There are a few counts of this clonotype. A single base separates this from a much larger clone, so it may be a read error. This chain joins TRBV6-1 and TRBJ2-2; D could derive from TRBD1 or TRBD2 (5 bases each). Germline-derived CDR1 and CDR2 are MNHNS and SASEGT. Trimming shortened V by 8 bases and J by 1 base, and 17 bases separated the two germline ends. This CDR3 is 16 amino acids long. The CDR3 DNA is TGTGCCAGCGGCTACGGGGCAGGAGAGAACACCGGGGAGCTGTTTTTT. Protein: CASGYGAGENTGELFF.

This clonotype has more than one count but fewer than ten. The rearrangement links TRBV15 to TRBJ2-5; 10 bases fit TRBD1. The trim removed 3 bases at V and 5 bases at J, leaving 9 bases unmatched. Germline V gene sequence: CDR1 LNHNV, CDR2 YYDKDF (reference sequence). CDR3 length: 16 amino acids. The CDR3 nucleotides read TGTGCCACCAGCAGGGCCCGGACAGGGGGAGGTGAGACCCAGTACTTC. Its protein product is CATSRARTGGGETQYF.

This chain uses TRBV30 with TRBJ2-1, with D perhaps matching TRBD1 or TRBD2 (10 bases each). V was clipped by 5 bases and J by 3 bases, with 38 bases between them. This CDR3 has 22 residues. The germline V gene encodes CDR1 GTSNPN and CDR2 SVGIG (reference sequence). CDR3 loop: CAWRRQGAKGLAATEFYNEQFF. CDR3 sequence (DNA): TGTGCCTGGCGCCGACAGGGGGCGAAAGGACTAGCGGCAACGGAGTTCTACAATGAGCAGTTCTTC.

There are many counts of this clonotype. V and J are TRBV6-1 and TRBJ2-3, with D possibly being TRBD1 (5 bases). The germline V gene has CDR1 MNHNS and CDR2 SASEGT. The CDR3 runs to 14 residues. V lost 3 bases to trimming and J lost 2 bases, with 9 bases between them. The CDR3 here is CASSEQGNTDTQYF. DNA of the CDR3: TGTGCCAGCAGTGAGCAGGGAAACACAGATACGCAGTATTTT.